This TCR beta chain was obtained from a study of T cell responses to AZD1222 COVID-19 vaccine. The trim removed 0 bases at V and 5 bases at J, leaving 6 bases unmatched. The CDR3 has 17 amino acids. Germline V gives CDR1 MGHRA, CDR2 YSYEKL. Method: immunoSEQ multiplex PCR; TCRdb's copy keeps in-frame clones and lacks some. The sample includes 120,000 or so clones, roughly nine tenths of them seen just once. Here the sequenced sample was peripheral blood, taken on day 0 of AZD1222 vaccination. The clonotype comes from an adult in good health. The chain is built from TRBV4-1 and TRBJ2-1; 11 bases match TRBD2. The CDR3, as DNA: TGCGCCAGCAGCCAAGATTGGGCTAGCGGGGGGAACAATGAGCAGTTCTTC. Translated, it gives CASSQDWASGGNNEQFF.